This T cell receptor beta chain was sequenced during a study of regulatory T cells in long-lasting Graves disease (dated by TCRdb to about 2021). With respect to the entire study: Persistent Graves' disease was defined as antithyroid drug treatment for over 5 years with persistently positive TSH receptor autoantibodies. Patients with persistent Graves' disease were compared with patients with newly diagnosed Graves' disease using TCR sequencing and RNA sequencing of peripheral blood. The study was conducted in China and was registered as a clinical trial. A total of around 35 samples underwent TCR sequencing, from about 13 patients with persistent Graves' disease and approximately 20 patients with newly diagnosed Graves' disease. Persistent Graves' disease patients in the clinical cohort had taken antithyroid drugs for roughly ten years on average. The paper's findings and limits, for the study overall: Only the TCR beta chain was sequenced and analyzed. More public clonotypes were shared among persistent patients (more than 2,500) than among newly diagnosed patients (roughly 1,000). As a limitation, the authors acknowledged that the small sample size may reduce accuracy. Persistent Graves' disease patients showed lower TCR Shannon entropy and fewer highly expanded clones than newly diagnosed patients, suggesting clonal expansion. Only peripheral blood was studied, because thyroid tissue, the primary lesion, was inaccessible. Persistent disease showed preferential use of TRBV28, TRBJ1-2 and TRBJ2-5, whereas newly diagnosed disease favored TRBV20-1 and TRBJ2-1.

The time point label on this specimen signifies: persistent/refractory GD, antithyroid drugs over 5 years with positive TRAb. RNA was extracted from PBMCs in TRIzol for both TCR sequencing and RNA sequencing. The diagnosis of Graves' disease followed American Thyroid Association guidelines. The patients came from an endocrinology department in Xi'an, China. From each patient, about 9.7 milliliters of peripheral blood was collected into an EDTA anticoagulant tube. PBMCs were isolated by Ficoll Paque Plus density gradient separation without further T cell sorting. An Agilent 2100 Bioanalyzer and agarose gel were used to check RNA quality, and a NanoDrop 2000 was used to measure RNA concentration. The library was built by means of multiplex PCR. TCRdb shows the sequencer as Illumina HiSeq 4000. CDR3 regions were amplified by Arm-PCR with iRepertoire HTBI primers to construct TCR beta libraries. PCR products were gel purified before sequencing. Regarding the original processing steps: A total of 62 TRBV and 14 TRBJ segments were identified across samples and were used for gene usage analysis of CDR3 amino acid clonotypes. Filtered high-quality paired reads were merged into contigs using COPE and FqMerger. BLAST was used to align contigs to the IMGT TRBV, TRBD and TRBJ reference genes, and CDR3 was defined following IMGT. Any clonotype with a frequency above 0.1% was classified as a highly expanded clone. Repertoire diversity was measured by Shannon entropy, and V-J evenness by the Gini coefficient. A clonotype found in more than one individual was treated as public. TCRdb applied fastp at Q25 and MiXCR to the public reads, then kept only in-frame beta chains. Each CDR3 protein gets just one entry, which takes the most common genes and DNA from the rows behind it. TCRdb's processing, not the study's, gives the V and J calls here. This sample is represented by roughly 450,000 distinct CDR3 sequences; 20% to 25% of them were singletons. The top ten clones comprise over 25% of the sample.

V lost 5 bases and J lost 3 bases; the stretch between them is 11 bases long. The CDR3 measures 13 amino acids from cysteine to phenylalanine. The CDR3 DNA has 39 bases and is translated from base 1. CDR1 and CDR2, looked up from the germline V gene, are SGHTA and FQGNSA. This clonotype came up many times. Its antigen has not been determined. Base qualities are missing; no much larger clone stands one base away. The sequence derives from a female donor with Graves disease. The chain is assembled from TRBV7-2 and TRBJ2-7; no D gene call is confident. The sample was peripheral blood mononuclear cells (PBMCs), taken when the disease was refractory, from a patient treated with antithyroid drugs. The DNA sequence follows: TGTGCCAGCAGCCAGGACCGAATCTACGAGCAGTACTTC. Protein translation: CASSQDRIYEQYF.